These 9 T cell receptor beta chains came from one sample sequenced in a study of T cells after yellow fever vaccination. TCRdb itself ran the 5' RACE reads through MiXCR, one entry per CDR3 protein. The sample includes some 300,000 distinct CDR3 sequences, more than 3% seen only once; the top ten take 23%. The starting material was PBMCs, obtained on the day of the yellow fever booster vaccination. Receptor source: a man younger than 35 who received the YFV17D yellow fever vaccine.

This clonotype was recorded at least ten times. The chain uses TRBV12-3 or TRBV12-4 and TRBJ2-5; tentatively, D is TRBD2 (5 bases). The CDR3 extends over 13 amino acids. Trimming cost V 6 bases and J 3 bases, with 11 bases left between them. In nucleotides, the CDR3 is TGTGCCAGCAGGAGGACTGGGGAAGAGACCCAGTACTTC. Translating gives CASRRTGEETQYF.

This clonotype was counted ten times or more. This chain links TRBV4-3 with TRBJ1-2, with D possibly TRBD1 on 6 matching bases. From germline, CDR1 is LGHNA and CDR2 YSLEER. V lost 1 base and J 6 bases, leaving 15 bases between the germline ends. The CDR3 extends over 15 amino acids. The CDR3 bases are TGCGCCAGCAGCCAAGGCACAGGGAATCTGCATGGCTACACCTTC. It is translated as CASSQGTGNLHGYTF.

This rearrangement joins TRBV6-1 to TRBJ1-1; 7 positions agree with TRBD1. The CDR3 has 15 amino acids. V was pared by 5 bases and J by 6 bases, with 12 bases of the junction left unmatched. From germline, CDR1 is MNHNS and CDR2 SASEGT. The CDR3 loop is CASSTRTGAVPEAFF. The CDR3 bases are TGTGCCAGCAGTACACGGACAGGAGCTGTCCCTGAAGCTTTCTTT.

V is TRBV11-2 and J is TRBJ2-1; weak D call: TRBD1 (5 bases). CDR3 length: 16 amino acids. V was pared by 4 bases and J by 0 bases, with 13 bases between. The germline V gene encodes CDR1 SGHAT and CDR2 FQNNGV. Written as DNA, the CDR3 is TGTGCCAGCAGCTCACTCAGGGTAACCTCCTACAATGAGCAGTTCTTC. This sequence encodes CASSSLRVTSYNEQFF.

In its sample, this clonotype was seen many times. The chain has TRBV7-9 and TRBJ1-1; D is uncertain. The germline CDR1 and CDR2 sequences are SEHNR and FQNEAQ (reference sequence). The CDR3 runs 11 residues. The V end lost 5 bases, the J end lost 6 bases, and 7 bases lay between the germline ends. This chain's CDR3 is CASSPGAEAFF. The CDR3 DNA follows: TGTGCCAGCAGCCCCGGTGCTGAAGCTTTCTTT.

This clonotype was counted ten times or more. V usage is TRBV7-9 and J usage is TRBJ2-3; a weak D match, TRBD1 (6 bases). The CDR3 sequence is 14 residues long. V lost 3 bases and J lost 4, with 11 bases in between. Germline loops: CDR1 SEHNR, CDR2 FQNEAQ (reference sequence). The chain's CDR3 is CASSFQGRADTQYF. DNA for the CDR3: TGTGCCAGCAGCTTTCAGGGGCGCGCAGATACGCAGTATTTT.

The chain's CDR3 is CASSHPTRDRYNEQFF. CDR3 coding DNA: TGCGCCAGCAGCCACCCGACGAGGGACAGATACAATGAGCAGTTCTTC. The chain uses TRBV4-1 and TRBJ2-1; 7 positions match TRBD1. Trimming at V came to 3 bases and at J to 4 bases, leaving 9 bases not matched to a gene. Germline V gene sequence: CDR1 MGHRA, CDR2 YSYEKL. The CDR3 is made up of 16 amino acids.

This clonotype was detected only a few times. The chain joins TRBV12-3 or TRBV12-4 to TRBJ1-6; TRBD1 aligns across 9 bases. The V segment lost 5 bases and the J segment 10 bases; nucleotides outside the gene matches: 6. CDR3 length equals 14 residues. For the CDR3, the DNA is TGTGCCAGCAGTGCGGGACAGGGCGGATCACCCCTCCACTTT. It yields the protein CASSAGQGGSPLHF.

This clonotype was observed at least ten times. The chain carries TRBV6-2 or TRBV6-3 and TRBJ2-4; D ambiguous. V was clipped by 6 bases and J by 2 bases, with 17 bases between them. Germline assignment: CDR1 MNHEY and CDR2 SVGEGT. This CDR3 spans 16 amino acids. The CDR3 nucleotides read TGTGCCAGCAGCCTATCCTCTTTAGCACCCAAAAACATTCAGTACTTC. It encodes CASSLSSLAPKNIQYF.